The 25 T cell receptor beta chains presented below share a single source sample, sequenced in a study of response to subunit inactivated influenza vaccine. TCRdb redid the calling of the RT-PCR reads with MiXCR, one entry per CDR3 protein. Of 700,000 to 800,000 distinct CDR3 sequences in the sample, about 18% were seen once. Sequenced material: PBMCs from blood, taken roughly 5 days after vaccination. The receptors come from a man in his forties or fifties who received an inactivated influenza vaccine.

The CDR3 sequence is CASTAPGRHLEQYF. Here the CDR3 DNA reads TGTGCCAGCACAGCCCCGGGGAGACACCTCGAGCAGTACTTC. This sequence joins TRBV12-3 or TRBV12-4 and TRBJ2-7, with D possibly matching TRBD2 (5 bases). This CDR3 has 14 amino acids. The V and J ends lost 7 bases and 6 bases respectively, with 19 bases between them.

This chain uses TRBV5-1 with TRBJ2-7, with 11 nucleotides matching TRBD2. V lost 1 base and J lost 0; bases outside the gene matches: 6. This CDR3 is built from 17 residues. Germline values: CDR1 SGHRS, CDR2 YFSETQ. DNA of the CDR3: TGCGCCAGCAGCTTGTTGCCTAGCGGGAGGAGCTCCTACGAGCAGTACTTC. Translation gives CASSLLPSGRSSYEQYF.

The V and J genes are TRBV6-4 and TRBJ2-3, with D possibly matching TRBD1 (6 bases). The CDR3 loop spans 13 amino acids. CDR1 and CDR2 (germline): MRHNA, SNTAGT. V gave up 8 bases and J gave up 0 bases, with 9 bases separating them. This chain's CDR3 is CASGDTSTDTQYF. The DNA of the CDR3 is TGTGCCAGCGGGGACACTAGCACAGATACGCAGTATTTT.

V is TRBV5-4 and J is TRBJ1-2; 8 nucleotides match TRBD1. Losses at the gene ends were 4 bases for V and 1 base for J; bases not matched to a gene: 3. Germline V gene sequence: CDR1 SGHNT, CDR2 YYREEE (reference sequence). The CDR3 runs 14 residues. The CDR3 region has the DNA TGTGCCAGCAGCCCCAGGGGGCTTAACTATGGCTACACCTTC. Translation: CASSPRGLNYGYTF. The full variable domain, rest sourced from reference TRBV5-4 and TRBJ1-2, is ETGVTQSPTHLIKTRGQQVTLRCSSQSGHNTVSWYQQALGQGPQFIFQYYREEENGRGNFPPRFSGLQFPNYSSELNVNALELDDSALYLCASSPRGLNYGYTFGSGTRLTVV.

The table lists this clonotype with many counts. The chain employs TRBV28 and TRBJ2-2; D may be TRBD1 (6 bases). V lost 7 bases to trimming and J lost 2 bases, with 14 bases between them. CDR1 and CDR2 from the germline V gene are MDHEN and SYDVKM. The CDR3 has 15 amino acids. The CDR3 sequence is CASKEQGLNTGELFF. CDR3 coding DNA: TGTGCCAGCAAGGAACAGGGTCTTAACACCGGGGAGCTGTTTTTT. Based on the CDR3 plus reference TRBV28 and TRBJ2-2, the full variable domain is DVKVTQSSRYLVKRTGEKVFLECVQDMDHENMFWYRQDPGLGLRLIYFSYDVKMKEKGDIPEGYSVSREKKERFSLILESASTNQTSMYLCASKEQGLNTGELFFGEGSRLTVL.

The chain carries TRBV4-1 and TRBJ2-1, with a tentative D call TRBD2 (6 bases). The V end lost 0 bases, the J end lost 2 bases, and 11 bases lay between the germline ends. The CDR3 consists of 16 residues. The germline gives CDR1 MGHRA, CDR2 YSYEKL. In nucleotides, the CDR3 is TGCGCCAGCAGCCAAGATGGCGGGGCCCCCTACAATGAGCAGTTCTTC. As protein: CASSQDGGAPYNEQFF.

This clonotype has just a few counts. The chain uses TRBV5-5 and TRBJ2-2, with D tentatively TRBD1 or TRBD2 (5 bases each). CDR3 length equals 15 residues. Germline V CDR1 and CDR2: SGHKS, YYEKEE (reference sequence). The ends were cut back, 8 bases at V and 0 bases at J, with 14 bases in the middle. The CDR3 loop reads CASTPGAPNTGELFF. DNA of the CDR3: TGTGCCAGTACCCCCGGGGCTCCGAACACCGGGGAGCTGTTTTTT.

This clonotype was observed a few times. The chain carries TRBV12-3 or TRBV12-4 and TRBJ1-2; 7 bases match TRBD1. V dropped 6 bases and J dropped 7; count of bases not matched to a gene: 8. The CDR3 runs to 13 residues. The CDR3 spells CASRASGGVGYTF. The CDR3 DNA sequence: TGTGCCAGCAGGGCTTCAGGGGGAGTTGGCTACACCTTC.

The V gene is TRBV7-8, the J gene TRBJ2-1; TRBD2 might be the D (6 bases). The germline V gene encodes CDR1 SGHVS and CDR2 FQNEAQ. CDR3 length: 17 amino acids. Trimming removed 1 base at V and 5 bases at J, with 18 bases between. The CDR3 loop reads CASSLVPAGPVNNEQFF. The CDR3 nucleotides read TGTGCCAGCAGCTTAGTTCCCGCGGGACCCGTCAACAATGAGCAGTTCTTC.

This chain connects TRBV20-1 to TRBJ2-3; D remains ambiguous. V gave up 2 bases and J gave up 6 bases, with 15 bases separating them. CDR3 length: 14 residues. The germline CDR1 and CDR2 sequences are DFQATT and SNEGSKA (reference sequence). CDR3 nucleotide sequence: TGCAGTGCTAGAAGGCGGCCCCTTCTCGATACGCAGTATTTT. Its translation: CSARRRPLLDTQYF.

This chain connects TRBV11-2 to TRBJ2-5; D unclear. This CDR3 spans 18 amino acids. The germline V and J ends were trimmed by 4 bases and 1 base, with 22 bases remaining between them. Per germline, CDR1 SGHAT and CDR2 FQNNGV. The CDR3 DNA sequence: TGTGCCAGCAGCTCCCCCTTTGTGGCAGCCCGGGCCCAAGAGACCCAGTACTTC. Protein product: CASSSPFVAARAQETQYF.

Many counts were recorded for this clonotype. The V gene is TRBV7-9, the J gene TRBJ2-1; TRBD1 aligns across 9 bases. Germline assignment: CDR1 SEHNR and CDR2 FQNEAQ (reference sequence). The ends lost 4 bases at V and 6 bases at J; junction bases unmatched: 7. The CDR3 runs 15 residues. CDR3 sequence: CASSSTGGDFNEQFF. The CDR3 DNA is TGTGCCAGCAGCTCGACAGGGGGAGACTTCAATGAGCAGTTCTTC.

The chain recombines TRBV6-2 or TRBV6-3 with TRBJ2-2; D not resolved. From germline, CDR1 is MNHEY and CDR2 SVGEGT. Trimming cost V 6 bases and J 0 bases, with 14 bases left between them. This CDR3 is built from 16 residues. The CDR3 here is CASSLIKPANTGELFF. In DNA, the CDR3 is TGTGCCAGCAGCTTAATAAAACCCGCGAACACCGGGGAGCTGTTTTTT.

This clonotype was observed a few times. The chain recombines TRBV9 with TRBJ2-6, with TRBD2 matching 10 bases. CDR1 and CDR2 (germline): SGDLS, YYNGEE. CDR3 length: 19 residues. The V gene end was trimmed by 1 base and the J gene end by 4 bases; junction bases not matched to a gene: 11. CDR3 in amino acids: CASSVLGRLAGEGANVLTF. As DNA, the CDR3 is TGTGCCAGCAGCGTATTAGGGAGGCTAGCGGGGGAAGGGGCCAACGTCCTGACTTTC.

The chain links TRBV6-5 to TRBJ2-1; D gene uncertain. From germline, CDR1 is MNHEY and CDR2 SVGAGI. The CDR3 totals 14 residues. The V and J ends lost 0 bases and 4 bases respectively, with 7 bases between them. The CDR3 loop reads CASSYSTTYNEQFF. The CDR3 coding sequence is TGTGCCAGCAGTTACTCGACCACTTACAATGAGCAGTTCTTC.

The V and J genes are TRBV6-1 and TRBJ1-1; D uncertain. The V and J ends lost 6 bases and 11 bases respectively, with 19 bases between them. The V gene's germline CDR1 is MNHNS and CDR2 SASEGT. This CDR3 has 13 amino acids. CDR3 protein: CASRDPNGARAFF. DNA of the CDR3: TGTGCCAGCAGAGACCCGAATGGAGCGCGGGCTTTCTTT.

This rearrangement joins TRBV20-1 to TRBJ1-1; D might be TRBD1 (5 bases). Germline assignment: CDR1 DFQATT and CDR2 SNEGSKA (reference sequence). This CDR3 spans 13 amino acids. The V end lost 3 bases, the J end lost 1 base, and 9 bases lay between the germline ends. The CDR3 DNA reads as TGCAGTGCTAGCACAGGCCCGAACACTGAAGCTTTCTTT. Protein: CSASTGPNTEAFF.

This clonotype has ten or more counts. The chain carries TRBV29-1 and TRBJ2-2; no clear D gene. The CDR3 sequence is 15 residues long. The germline V gene has CDR1 SQVTM and CDR2 ANQGSEA. V was trimmed by 1 base and J by 0 bases, leaving 9 bases between them. Here the CDR3 reads CSVEGARPNTGELFF. In nucleotides, the CDR3 is TGCAGCGTTGAAGGAGCTAGACCGAACACCGGGGAGCTGTTTTTT.

This clonotype was counted between two and nine times. The chain has TRBV20-1 and TRBJ2-3; TRBD2 might be the D (6 bases). The CDR3 contains 12 residues. Germline V gene sequence: CDR1 DFQATT, CDR2 SNEGSKA (reference sequence). V lost 3 bases to trimming and J lost 5 bases, with 9 bases between them. The CDR3 DNA is TGCAGTGCTAGCGGGAGAGGAGATACGCAGTATTTT. As protein: CSASGRGDTQYF.

This clonotype occurred a few times. J is TRBJ2-3 and V is TRBV7-2; no definite D call. V dropped 3 bases and J dropped 4 bases, with 8 bases sitting between them. Germline loops: CDR1 SGHTA, CDR2 FQGNSA. The CDR3 spans 13 residues. The CDR3 DNA reads TGTGCCAGCAGCTTCCGAGTGGCAGATACGCAGTATTTT. Translation gives CASSFRVADTQYF.

This clonotype was seen a handful of times. The chain employs TRBV6-1 and TRBJ1-6; unclear D gene. There are 14 residues in the CDR3. V was shortened by 7 bases and J by 6 bases, with 13 bases between the two germline ends. CDR1 and CDR2 from the germline V gene are MNHNS and SASEGT. This CDR3 is CASMPTDLNSPLHF. The CDR3 nucleotides are TGTGCCAGCATGCCCACAGATCTTAATTCACCCCTCCACTTT.

The V gene is TRBV12-3 or TRBV12-4, the J gene TRBJ2-5, with D unresolved. The CDR3 runs 13 residues. Trimming cost V 6 bases and J 2 bases, with 10 bases left between them. The CDR3 DNA sequence: TGTGCCAGCAGCCCGGACGGTCAAGAGACCCAGTACTTC. Protein sequence: CASSPDGQETQYF.

This clonotype was seen more than once but under ten times. The chain combines TRBV6-2 or TRBV6-3 with TRBJ2-4; 7 bases line up with TRBD1. Trimming at V came to 7 bases and at J to 6 bases, leaving 3 bases not matched to a gene. CDR1 is MNHEY, CDR2 SVGEGT, per germline. This CDR3 is built from 12 residues. For the CDR3, the DNA is TGTGCCAGCATTGGGACAGCAAACATTCAGTACTTC. This codes for CASIGTANIQYF.

The rearrangement uses TRBV5-8 and TRBJ2-7; perhaps TRBD2 as D (5 bases). The CDR3 is 14 residues long. V was cut by 6 bases and J by 0 bases, with 13 bases left in between. Germline V CDR1 and CDR2: SGHTS, YDEGEE. The CDR3 region has the DNA TGTGCCAGCATCCGAGGGCCAGGCTCCTACGAGCAGTACTTC. It encodes CASIRGPGSYEQYF.

V and J are TRBV20-1 and TRBJ2-1; 12 bases are shared with TRBD2. The V segment lost 5 bases and the J segment 7 bases; nucleotides outside the gene matches: 9. Germline-derived CDR1 and CDR2 are DFQATT and SNEGSKA (reference sequence). This CDR3 is 15 amino acids long. CDR3 DNA sequence: TGCAGTGCTGTCCCGGGACTAGCGGGTTGGAATGAGCAGTTCTTC. This gives the protein CSAVPGLAGWNEQFF.